In its sample, the clone carrying this TCR beta chain was seen many times. What it binds is not known. The data belong to a study of T cells in Graves' hyperthyroidism and ophthalmopathy. Amplified regions were TCR beta CDR3 sequences from RNA transcripts. Researchers ran a first-round RT-PCR on the TCR CDR3 using the HTBI primer set. TCRdb itself ran the multiplex PCR reads through MiXCR, one entry per CDR3 protein. The data show roughly 300,000 distinct CDR3 sequences, 15% to 20% seen once. Between the trimmed V and J ends, which lost 4 bases and 10 bases, there was a span of 32 bases. The CDR3 totals 19 residues. Exclusion of patients followed from uncontrolled infection, other autoimmune disease, pregnancy or lactation. The authors obtained PBMCs from roughly 10 ml of fresh peripheral blood. Study-level points and caveats: Most thyroid clonotypes that were expanded above 0.001 also turned up in blood. Ophthalmopathy was told apart from stable hyperthyroidism by a 13 V-J model.

The receptor was isolated from a woman aged 45-59 years with Graves' hyperthyroidism. The specimen was blood. The chain has TRBV12-3 or TRBV12-4 and TRBJ2-1; tentative D call: TRBD1 (7 bases). CDR3: CASSSPGYGQAGDSREQFF. The CDR3 DNA reads as TGTGCCAGCAGTTCCCCGGGTTACGGACAGGCTGGGGACTCACGAGAGCAGTTCTTC.